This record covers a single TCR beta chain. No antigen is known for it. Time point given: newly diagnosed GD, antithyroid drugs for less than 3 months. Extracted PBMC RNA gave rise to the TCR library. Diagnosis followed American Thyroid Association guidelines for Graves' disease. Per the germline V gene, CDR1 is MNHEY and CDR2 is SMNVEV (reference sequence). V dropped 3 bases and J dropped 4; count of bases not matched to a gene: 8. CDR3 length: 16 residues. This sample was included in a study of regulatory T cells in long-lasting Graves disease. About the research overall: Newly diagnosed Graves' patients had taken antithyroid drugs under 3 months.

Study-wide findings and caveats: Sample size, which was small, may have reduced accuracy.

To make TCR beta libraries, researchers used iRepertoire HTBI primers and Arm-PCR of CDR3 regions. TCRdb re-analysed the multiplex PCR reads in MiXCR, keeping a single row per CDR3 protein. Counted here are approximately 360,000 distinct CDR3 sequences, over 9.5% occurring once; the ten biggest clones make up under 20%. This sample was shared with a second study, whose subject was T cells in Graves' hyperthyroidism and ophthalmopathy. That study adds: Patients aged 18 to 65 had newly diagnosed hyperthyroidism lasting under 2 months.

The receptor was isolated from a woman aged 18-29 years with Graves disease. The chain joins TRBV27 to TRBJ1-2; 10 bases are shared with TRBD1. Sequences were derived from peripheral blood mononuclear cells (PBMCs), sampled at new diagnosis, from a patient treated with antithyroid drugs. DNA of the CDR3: TGTGCCAGCAGTTTCATACCGGGACAGGGGATCTATGGCTACACCTTC. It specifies CASSFIPGQGIYGYTF.